This T cell receptor beta chain was captured by sequencing in a study of PD-1 blockade in classical Hodgkin lymphoma. Whole-study results and caveats: Diminished baseline TCR diversity has been reported in newly diagnosed patients relative to healthy donors. Newly diagnosed patients had diversity similar to the baseline diversity of complete responders.

About this clone itself: Its antigen is not identified.

Following autologous stem cell transplantation, relapse occurred in every patient, and exposure to brentuximab vedotin varied. The protocol was immunoSEQ multiplex PCR, while the TCRdb copy is restricted to in-frame clones and leaves out a portion. The sample consists of some 96,000 clones, 81% of them appearing once. This CDR3 region has 15 residues. The V end was cut by 0 bases, the J end by 6 bases, with 12 bases between. CDR1 is LGHNA, CDR2 YSLEER, per germline. The receptor's source is a human donor with classical Hodgkin lymphoma. The V and J genes are TRBV4-3 and TRBJ2-1, with D perhaps TRBD1 (5 bases). The sequences come from peripheral blood mononuclear cells (PBMCs), collected before the second cycle of nivolumab. The CDR3 bases are TGCGCCAGCAGCCAAGATAACAGGCACACCAATGAGCAGTTCTTC. Its translation is CASSQDNRHTNEQFF.